Listed here is a single T cell receptor beta chain. This sample was taken from a study of blood T cell repertoires in COVID-19. Study information: The United States, Italy and Spain supplied acute and convalescent COVID-19 samples. PBMCs, B-cell-depleted T cells, or T cells provided the cDNA or gDNA that made up the material.

Those who participated ranged in age from about 18 to 95 years and resided in 20 to 25 US areas. Produced via immunoSEQ multiplex PCR; TCRdb's table is partial and in-frame only. This table has about 140,000 clones, more than 75% appearing once. The germline V gene encodes CDR1 SGHNT and CDR2 YYREEE (reference sequence). V shed 4 bases and J shed 5 bases, with 19 bases lying between them. There are 15 residues in the CDR3. Sequencing input: PBMCs or T cells enriched from blood (not recorded which). This TCR came from a man aged 60 to 75 who had recovered from COVID-19. The rearrangement uses TRBV5-4 and TRBJ2-7, with a possible D match to TRBD1 (6 bases). This CDR3 is CASSRFTIGQNEQYF. The DNA of the CDR3 is TGTGCCAGCAGCCGTTTTACTATAGGACAGAACGAGCAGTACTTC.